The TCR beta chain under discussion was sequenced for a study of blood T cell repertoires in COVID-19. Measured with immunoSEQ multiplex PCR; TCRdb has only the in-frame clones, and not every one. The sample holds more than 95,000 clones, approximately 80% seen once. This CDR3 region has 15 residues. Per germline, CDR1 MGHDK and CDR2 SYGVNS. Unmatched junction bases numbered 4, after V lost 3 bases and J lost 6 bases. The rearrangement links TRBV25-1 to TRBJ2-1; 11 bases map to TRBD2. Material: peripheral blood. The sequence derives from a man older than 75 with acute or convalescent COVID-19. The CDR3 sequence: CASSDSGRASNEQFF. The CDR3, as DNA: TGTGCCAGCAGTGATAGCGGGAGGGCATCCAATGAGCAGTTCTTC.